Following are 18 T cell receptor beta chains from one sample sequenced in a study of T cells in Graves' hyperthyroidism and ophthalmopathy. The CDR3 regions of TCR beta were amplified from RNA transcripts. HTBI primers were used for first-round RT-PCR of the TCR CDR3. A single record per CDR3 protein comes from TCRdb applying MiXCR to the multiplex PCR reads. The table lists hundreds of thousands of distinct CDR3 sequences, 14% to 15% of them singletons. Material for sequencing was blood. These receptors were collected from a man younger than 30 with Graves' ophthalmopathy.

This clonotype was observed a few times. The V gene is TRBV6-1, the J gene TRBJ2-3; 8 bases align to TRBD2. Trimming at V came to 10 bases and at J to 1 base, leaving 10 bases not matched to a gene. CDR3 length: 15 amino acids. Looked up from germline, CDR1 is MNHNS and CDR2 is SASEGT. This chain's CDR3 is CATRAWRGGTDTQYF. The CDR3 nucleotides are TGTGCCACCCGGGCCTGGCGGGGGGGCACAGATACGCAGTATTTT.

This clonotype has ten or more counts. J is TRBJ2-3 and V is TRBV30; D perhaps matches TRBD2 (6 bases). The CDR3 has 15 residues. Germline V gives CDR1 GTSNPN, CDR2 SVGIG (reference sequence). Trimming took off 0 bases at V and 4 bases at J, with 14 bases between the two ends. This chain's CDR3 is CAWSVNSWGADTQYF. Written as DNA, the CDR3 is TGTGCCTGGAGTGTAAACTCCTGGGGGGCAGATACGCAGTATTTT. The full variable domain, with the rest looked up from reference TRBV30 and TRBJ2-3, is SQTIHQWPATLVQPVGSPLSLECTVEGTSNPNLYWYRQAAGRGLQLLFYSVGIGQISSEVPQNLSASRPQDRQFILSSKKLLLSDSGFYLCAWSVNSWGADTQYFGPGTRLTVL.

This chain joins TRBV18 and TRBJ2-7; 13 bases agree with TRBD2. J was trimmed by 2 bases and V by 4 bases; bases with no gene match: 2. This CDR3 has 15 residues. CDR1 is KGHSH, CDR2 LQKENI, per germline. CDR3 nucleotide sequence: TGTGCCAGCTCACTTGGGACTAGCGGGGCCTACGAGCAGTACTTC. This encodes CASSLGTSGAYEQYF.

This clonotype was picked up a small number of times. V is TRBV4-1 and J is TRBJ2-3, with no clear D. The CDR3 totals 14 residues. The V gene's germline CDR1 is MGHRA and CDR2 YSYEKL. The ends were cut back, 0 bases at V and 4 bases at J, with 8 bases in the middle. The CDR3 loop is CASSQETLSDTQYF. In nucleotides, the CDR3 is TGCGCCAGCAGCCAAGAGACCTTGTCAGATACGCAGTATTTT.

This clonotype occurred many times. The chain is built from TRBV3-1 and TRBJ2-3, with D perhaps being TRBD1 or TRBD2 (5 bases each). The germline V gene has CDR1 LGHDT and CDR2 YNNKEL (reference sequence). Trimming removed 4 bases from V and 6 bases from J, with 11 bases in between. The CDR3 is made up of 13 amino acids. The CDR3 bases are TGTGCCAGCAGCCGGGGGACCGAGGATACGCAGTATTTT. It codes for CASSRGTEDTQYF.

Details on this clonotype: This may stem from a read error, because a much larger clone lies one nucleotide away. The CDR3 does not close with the conserved phenylalanine or tryptophan, likely indicating a read error. The rearrangement uses TRBV20-1 and TRBJ2-7; D is perhaps TRBD2 (5 bases). CDR3 length: 12 amino acids. The germline gives CDR1 DFQATT, CDR2 SNEGSKA (reference sequence). V lost 4 bases, J lost 2 bases, and 9 bases lay in between. CDR3: CSAIDGTYEQYL. The CDR3 DNA is TGCAGTGCTATAGACGGGACCTACGAGCAGTACCTC.

There are many counts of this clonotype. The chain combines TRBV7-8 with TRBJ2-3, with D unclear. This CDR3 has 16 residues. With 1 base removed from V and 4 bases from J, the gap between germline ends came to 15 bases. CDR1 is SGHVS and CDR2 is FQNEAQ in the germline V gene. This CDR3 is CASSLVEYPSADTQYF. Written as DNA, the CDR3 is TGTGCCAGCAGCTTAGTGGAGTATCCCAGTGCAGATACGCAGTATTTT.

There are many counts of this clonotype. The rearrangement joins TRBV7-2 to TRBJ2-7, with 12 bases matching TRBD1. Germline CDR1 SGHTA, CDR2 FQGNSA. V trimming: 2 bases; J trimming: 7 bases; junction bases outside the gene matches: 6. This CDR3 comprises 15 residues. The CDR3 here is CASSLTGTGGREQYF. Written as DNA, the CDR3 is TGTGCCAGCAGCTTAACCGGGACAGGGGGCAGGGAGCAGTACTTC.

The chain links TRBV5-8 to TRBJ2-3, with a weak D call TRBD2 (7 bases). The V end lost 10 bases, the J end lost 4 bases, and 19 bases lay between the germline ends. CDR3 length: 14 residues. Germline assignment: CDR1 SGHTS and CDR2 YDEGEE. The CDR3 coding sequence is TGTGCCGGCAAATATCGGGGGGCGGCAGATACGCAGTATTTT. It specifies CAGKYRGAADTQYF.

Ten or more counts support this clonotype. This chain joins TRBV6-5 and TRBJ2-7; D ambiguous. The V end was cut by 0 bases, the J end by 4 bases, with 13 bases between. Germline V gives CDR1 MNHEY, CDR2 SVGAGI. This CDR3 contains 15 residues. DNA of the CDR3: TGTGCCAGCAGTTACTCTTCAGTTGGCGGTTACGAGCAGTACTTC. It encodes CASSYSSVGGYEQYF.

This clonotype was found many times. The chain uses TRBV20-1 and TRBJ1-3; no clear D. The CDR3 has 11 amino acids. Germline assignment: CDR1 DFQATT and CDR2 SNEGSKA (reference sequence). With 0 bases removed from V and 9 bases from J, the gap between germline ends came to 6 bases. The CDR3: CSAREETTIYF. The DNA for the CDR3 is TGCAGTGCTAGAGAGGAAACCACCATATATTTT.

The chain joins TRBV5-4 to TRBJ2-7; 11 positions match TRBD1. Germline V gene sequence: CDR1 SGHNT, CDR2 YYREEE (reference sequence). After removal of 5 bases from V and 7 bases from J, the junction contained 11 bases not matched to a gene. This CDR3 spans 15 amino acids. CDR3 sequence reads: CASRHLGQGAGEQYF. The DNA for the CDR3 is TGTGCCAGCAGACACCTTGGACAGGGGGCGGGAGAGCAGTACTTC.

This clonotype was detected ten times or more. V is TRBV10-1 and J is TRBJ2-1, with D tentatively TRBD2 (5 bases). Germline CDR1 is WNHNN and CDR2 is SYGVQD (reference sequence). The CDR3 has 17 amino acids. V lost 2 bases and J 7 bases, leaving 21 bases between the germline ends. DNA for the CDR3: TGCGCCAGCAGTGAGGGACTCACCCCCGATTCGTTGAATGAGCAGTTCTTC. Its protein is CASSEGLTPDSLNEQFF.

The V gene is TRBV6-1, the J gene TRBJ2-1, with 10 nucleotides matching TRBD2. The V gene end was trimmed by 6 bases and the J gene end by 4 bases; junction bases not matched to a gene: 6. Germline-derived CDR1 and CDR2 are MNHNS and SASEGT. The CDR3 contains 15 residues. The CDR3 DNA sequence: TGTGCCAGCAGACAAAGCGGGGGGGCATACAATGAGCAGTTCTTC. Amino acid sequence: CASRQSGGAYNEQFF.

This clonotype was seen at least ten times. The gene calls are TRBV14 and TRBJ2-3; TRBD2 matches 7 bases. There are 15 residues in the CDR3. V shed 4 bases, J shed 2 bases, and the junction held 6 bases outside the gene matches. Germline assignment: CDR1 SGHDN and CDR2 FVKESK. The CDR3 is CASSPAGLNTDTQYF. The CDR3 DNA reads as TGTGCCAGCAGCCCAGCGGGACTCAACACAGATACGCAGTATTTT.

This clonotype was picked up many times. V usage is TRBV6-1 and J usage is TRBJ2-7; TRBD1 aligns across 12 bases. Trimming cost V 6 bases and J 3 bases; bases outside gene matches: 6. The CDR3 totals 15 residues. The germline CDR1 and CDR2 sequences are MNHNS and SASEGT. CDR3 in DNA: TGTGCCAGCAGAGATGGGACAGGGGGCAACTACGAGCAGTACTTC. Translated, it gives CASRDGTGGNYEQYF.

This clonotype was picked up many times. This sequence joins TRBV3-1 and TRBJ1-1; D might be TRBD1 (5 bases). Germline CDR1 and CDR2: LGHDT and YNNKEL (reference sequence). The length of the CDR3 is 15 residues. Trimming cost V 1 base and J 0 bases, with 9 bases left between them. In nucleotides, the CDR3 is TGTGCCAGCAGCCAAGGGGCAGGGATGAACACTGAAGCTTTCTTT. Translation: CASSQGAGMNTEAFF.

This clonotype has at least ten counts. V and J are TRBV11-2 and TRBJ2-3, with D maybe TRBD2 (5 bases). V lost 5 bases and J lost 2, with 11 bases in between. CDR3 length: 14 amino acids. CDR1 and CDR2 (germline): SGHAT, FQNNGV. Here the CDR3 reads CASSRKAVTDTQYF. The CDR3, as DNA: TGTGCCAGCAGCAGGAAAGCGGTCACAGATACGCAGTATTTT.